The present T cell receptor beta chain was sequenced within a study of T cells in Graves' hyperthyroidism and ophthalmopathy. The source material, RNA transcripts, was used to amplify TCR beta CDR3 regions. When the TCR CDR3 underwent first-round RT-PCR, the HTBI primer set was used. Each CDR3 protein gets one entry after TCRdb re-called the multiplex PCR reads with MiXCR. The table includes a few hundred thousand distinct CDR3 sequences, less than 15% detected once. Thyroid ultrasound, orbital computed tomography, clinical symptoms, and serum thyroxine and TRAb underpinned diagnoses. Study results and caveats: It was a median about seven months before onset that the model predicted ophthalmopathy.

V lost 1 base and J 4 bases, leaving 17 bases between the germline ends. The CDR3 loop spans 17 amino acids. Germline V gives CDR1 ENHRY, CDR2 SYGVKD. This clonotype was recorded a few times. What it binds is not known. The chain combines TRBV10-3 with TRBJ2-1, with D tentatively TRBD2 (5 bases). The sequenced sample consisted of blood. The TCR comes from a woman aged 35 to 49 with Graves' hyperthyroidism. The chain's CDR3 is CAISEFRQSGRYNEQFF. As DNA, the CDR3 is TGTGCCATCAGTGAGTTTCGGCAAAGCGGACGATACAATGAGCAGTTCTTC.